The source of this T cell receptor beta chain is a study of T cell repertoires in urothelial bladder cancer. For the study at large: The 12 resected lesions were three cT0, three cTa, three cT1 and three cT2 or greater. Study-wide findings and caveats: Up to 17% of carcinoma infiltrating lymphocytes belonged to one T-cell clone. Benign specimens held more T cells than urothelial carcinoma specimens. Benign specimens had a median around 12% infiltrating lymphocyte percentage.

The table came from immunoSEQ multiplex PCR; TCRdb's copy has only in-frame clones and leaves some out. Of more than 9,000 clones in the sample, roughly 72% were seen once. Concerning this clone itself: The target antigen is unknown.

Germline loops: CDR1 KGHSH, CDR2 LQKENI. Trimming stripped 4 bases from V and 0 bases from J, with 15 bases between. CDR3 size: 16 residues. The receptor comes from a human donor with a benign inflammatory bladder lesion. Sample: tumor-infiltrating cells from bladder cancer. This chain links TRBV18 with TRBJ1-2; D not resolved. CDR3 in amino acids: CASSLSRSHTNYGYTF. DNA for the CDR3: TGTGCCAGCTCACTCAGTCGGAGTCATACTAACTATGGCTACACCTTC.